This is a list of T cell receptor beta chains from one sample in a study of blood T cell repertoires in COVID-19. Sequencing used immunoSEQ multiplex PCR; TCRdb keeps in-frame clones, though not all of them. The repertoire includes tens of thousands of clones, approximately 85% of them detected once, and about 17% sits in the top ten. The specimen sequenced was peripheral blood. These receptors were obtained from a human donor in a cohort sampled during active COVID-19. CDR3s include the opening cysteine and the closing phenylalanine or tryptophan. Fields, in order: J gene, D gene, clone size, V gene, CDR3 protein, CDR3 DNA. D genes are given only for firm matches. Clone sizes are given selectively: once, few, many, or a class where the clone is expanded.

j_call: TRBJ1-2
d_call: TRBD1
clone_size: -
v_call: TRBV12-3/TRBV12-4
cdr3_aa: CASSLEGAQGYTF
cdr3_nt: TGTGCCAGCAGTTTAGAGGGGGCGCAGGGCTACACCTTC

j_call: TRBJ2-4
d_call: -
clone_size: -
v_call: TRBV10-1
cdr3_aa: CASRLQGTRILAKNIQYF
cdr3_nt: TGCGCCAGCAGGCTGCAGGGGACCCGAATCCTAGCCAAAAACATTCAGTACTTC

j_call: TRBJ1-1
d_call: TRBD1
clone_size: -
v_call: TRBV24-1
cdr3_aa: CATKGQGAIYTEAFF
cdr3_nt: TGTGCCACTAAAGGACAGGGGGCAATTTACACTGAAGCTTTCTTT

j_call: TRBJ1-2
d_call: TRBD1
clone_size: -
v_call: TRBV6-6
cdr3_aa: CASSLAGGDYGYTF
cdr3_nt: TGTGCCAGCAGTTTAGCAGGGGGAGACTATGGCTACACCTTC

j_call: TRBJ2-6
d_call: TRBD2
clone_size: -
v_call: TRBV4-3
cdr3_aa: CARSPRWGGRPGANVLTF
cdr3_nt: TGCGCCCGCAGCCCGCGATGGGGGGGGAGACCTGGGGCCAACGTCCTGACTTTC

j_call: TRBJ2-1
d_call: TRBD2
clone_size: once
v_call: TRBV5-1
cdr3_aa: CASREAGGHGNEQFF
cdr3_nt: TGCGCCAGCAGAGAAGCGGGGGGCCACGGTAATGAGCAGTTCTTC

j_call: TRBJ1-2
d_call: -
clone_size: few
v_call: TRBV5-4
cdr3_aa: CASSPTRTPNYGYTF
cdr3_nt: TGTGCCAGCAGCCCTACGCGCACTCCTAACTATGGCTACACCTTC

j_call: TRBJ1-1
d_call: TRBD1
clone_size: -
v_call: TRBV19
cdr3_aa: CASSRQGRASTEAFF
cdr3_nt: TGTGCCAGTAGTAGACAGGGTCGGGCAAGCACTGAAGCTTTCTTT

j_call: TRBJ1-1
d_call: -
clone_size: -
v_call: TRBV29-1
cdr3_aa: CSVEGAGGLNTEAFF
cdr3_nt: TGCAGCGTCGAAGGGGCAGGAGGTTTGAACACTGAAGCTTTCTTT

j_call: TRBJ2-1
d_call: -
clone_size: -
v_call: TRBV7-2
cdr3_aa: CASSLVVMRGGEQFF
cdr3_nt: TGTGCCAGCAGCTTAGTGGTCATGCGAGGTGGTGAGCAGTTCTTC

j_call: TRBJ1-6
d_call: -
clone_size: -
v_call: TRBV5-6
cdr3_aa: CASSSRGSYNSPLHF
cdr3_nt: TGTGCCAGCAGCTCACGGGGCTCCTATAATTCACCCCTCCACTTT

j_call: TRBJ2-7
d_call: TRBD2
clone_size: -
v_call: TRBV7-9
cdr3_aa: CASSLQGIGLAGVYEQYF
cdr3_nt: TGTGCCAGCAGCTTACAAGGAATCGGACTAGCGGGGGTCTACGAGCAGTACTTC

j_call: TRBJ2-7
d_call: TRBD1
clone_size: -
v_call: TRBV2
cdr3_aa: CASSERGTGLGEQYF
cdr3_nt: TGTGCCAGCAGTGAGAGGGGGACAGGGCTGGGCGAGCAGTACTTC

j_call: TRBJ2-3
d_call: -
clone_size: -
v_call: TRBV12-3/TRBV12-4
cdr3_aa: CASSPGSGDTQYF
cdr3_nt: TGTGCCAGCAGCCCAGGGTCGGGAGATACGCAGTATTTT

j_call: TRBJ2-6
d_call: -
clone_size: -
v_call: TRBV18
cdr3_aa: CASSPSLGANVLTF
cdr3_nt: TGTGCCAGCTCACCTTCTCTGGGGGCCAACGTCCTGACTTTC

j_call: TRBJ1-2
d_call: -
clone_size: -
v_call: TRBV24-1
cdr3_aa: CATSDLDGYTF
cdr3_nt: TGTGCCACCAGTGATCTTGATGGCTACACCTTC

j_call: TRBJ1-6
d_call: -
clone_size: -
v_call: TRBV10-2
cdr3_aa: CASSELVGLGASPLHF
cdr3_nt: TGCGCCAGCAGTGAGTTAGTGGGTCTGGGAGCTTCACCCCTCCACTTT

j_call: TRBJ1-1
d_call: TRBD1
clone_size: -
v_call: TRBV7-9
cdr3_aa: CASSEQGITEAFF
cdr3_nt: TGTGCCAGCAGCGAACAGGGGATCACTGAAGCTTTCTTT

j_call: TRBJ1-2
d_call: TRBD1
clone_size: -
v_call: TRBV2
cdr3_aa: CASIPGQGASGYTF
cdr3_nt: TGTGCCAGCATTCCGGGACAGGGGGCTTCTGGCTACACCTTC

j_call: TRBJ2-5
d_call: TRBD1
clone_size: -
v_call: TRBV6-1
cdr3_aa: CASSDQGVGQETQYF
cdr3_nt: TGTGCCAGCAGTGACCAGGGGGTTGGGCAAGAGACCCAGTACTTC

j_call: TRBJ1-5
d_call: -
clone_size: -
v_call: TRBV7-2
cdr3_aa: CASSWSMGNQPQHF
cdr3_nt: TGTGCCAGCAGTTGGAGTATGGGCAATCAGCCCCAGCATTTT

j_call: TRBJ2-7
d_call: -
clone_size: -
v_call: TRBV12-3/TRBV12-4
cdr3_aa: CASSSDSSYEQYF
cdr3_nt: TGTGCCAGCAGTTCGGACAGCTCCTACGAGCAGTACTTC

j_call: TRBJ1-3
d_call: -
clone_size: -
v_call: TRBV19
cdr3_aa: CAGPGGEAGNTIYF
cdr3_nt: TGTGCCGGGCCCGGGGGGGAAGCTGGAAACACCATATATTTT

j_call: TRBJ2-1
d_call: TRBD2
clone_size: -
v_call: TRBV9
cdr3_aa: CASSTSGGQTNEQFF
cdr3_nt: TGTGCCAGCAGCACGAGCGGGGGACAAACGAATGAGCAGTTCTTC

j_call: TRBJ1-2
d_call: TRBD1
clone_size: -
v_call: TRBV15
cdr3_aa: CATSRDQQGLYTF
cdr3_nt: TGTGCCACCAGCAGAGATCAACAGGGGTTGTACACCTTC

j_call: TRBJ2-1
d_call: TRBD1
clone_size: -
v_call: TRBV5-1
cdr3_aa: CASSRTVTGGANNEQFF
cdr3_nt: TGCGCCAGCAGCCGTACGGTGACAGGGGGCGCGAACAATGAGCAGTTCTTC

j_call: TRBJ1-5
d_call: -
clone_size: few
v_call: TRBV19
cdr3_aa: CASTEGNFNQPQHF
cdr3_nt: TGTGCCAGTACGGAGGGTAACTTCAATCAGCCCCAGCATTTT

j_call: TRBJ1-4
d_call: TRBD1
clone_size: -
v_call: TRBV30
cdr3_aa: CAWNTGGIGEKLFF
cdr3_nt: TGTGCCTGGAATACAGGGGGCATCGGTGAAAAACTGTTTTTT

j_call: TRBJ1-5
d_call: -
clone_size: few
v_call: TRBV5-6
cdr3_aa: CASSTPGDQPQHF
cdr3_nt: TGTGCCAGCAGCACCCCAGGGGATCAGCCCCAGCATTTT

j_call: TRBJ1-3
d_call: -
clone_size: -
v_call: TRBV19
cdr3_aa: CASSIDRGFGNTIYF
cdr3_nt: TGTGCCAGTAGTATAGATCGGGGATTTGGAAACACCATATATTTT

j_call: TRBJ2-5
d_call: TRBD2
clone_size: -
v_call: TRBV6-2/TRBV6-3
cdr3_aa: CASSYGTSGVRETQYF
cdr3_nt: TGTGCCAGCAGTTACGGGACTAGCGGGGTGAGGGAGACCCAGTACTTC

j_call: TRBJ2-6
d_call: -
clone_size: once
v_call: TRBV19
cdr3_aa: CASSPRQVGANVLTF
cdr3_nt: TGTGCCAGTAGTCCCCGTCAGGTTGGGGCCAACGTCCTGACTTTC